This TCR beta chain emerged from a study of cytomegalovirus exposure and HLA in healthy donors. Findings and caveats of the study: The study designated around 150 TCR beta chains cytomegalovirus-associated. Accounts indicate the classifier identified cytomegalovirus status with strong specificity and sensitivity. A few of the chains that were CMV-associated were confirmed in vitro to be specific for CMV antigens. Subsequent analysis revealed that first-cohort TCR clusters tended to co-occur in the 90 to 150 validation repertoires.

The assay was immunoSEQ multiplex PCR, and TCRdb's table has in-frame clones only and misses some. The table has some 130,000 clones, 88% seen once. Comments on this clone: Its target is unknown.

This CDR3 spans 15 amino acids. After removal of 7 bases from V and 3 bases from J, the junction contained 7 bases not matched to a gene. In germline, CDR1 is SNHLY, CDR2 FYNNEI. Sequenced material: PBMCs. This chain connects TRBV2 to TRBJ1-4; 8 positions match TRBD1. This clonotype originated in a woman between 18 and 29 years old in good health and CMV-seropositive. CDR3 amino acids: CASTPRGLANEKLFF. In nucleotides, the CDR3 is TGTGCCAGCACTCCCAGGGGGCTGGCTAATGAAAAACTGTTTTTT.